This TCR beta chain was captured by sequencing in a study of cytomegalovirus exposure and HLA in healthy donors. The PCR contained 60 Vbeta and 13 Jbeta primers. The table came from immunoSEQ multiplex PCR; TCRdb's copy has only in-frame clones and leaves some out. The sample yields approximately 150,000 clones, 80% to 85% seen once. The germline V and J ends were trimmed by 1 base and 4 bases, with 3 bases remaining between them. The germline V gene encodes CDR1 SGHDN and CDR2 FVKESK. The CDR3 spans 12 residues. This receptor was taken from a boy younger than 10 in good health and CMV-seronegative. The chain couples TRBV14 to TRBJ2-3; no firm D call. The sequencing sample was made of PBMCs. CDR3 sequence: CASSQVSDTQYF. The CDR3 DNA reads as TGTGCCAGCAGCCAAGTATCAGATACGCAGTATTTT.